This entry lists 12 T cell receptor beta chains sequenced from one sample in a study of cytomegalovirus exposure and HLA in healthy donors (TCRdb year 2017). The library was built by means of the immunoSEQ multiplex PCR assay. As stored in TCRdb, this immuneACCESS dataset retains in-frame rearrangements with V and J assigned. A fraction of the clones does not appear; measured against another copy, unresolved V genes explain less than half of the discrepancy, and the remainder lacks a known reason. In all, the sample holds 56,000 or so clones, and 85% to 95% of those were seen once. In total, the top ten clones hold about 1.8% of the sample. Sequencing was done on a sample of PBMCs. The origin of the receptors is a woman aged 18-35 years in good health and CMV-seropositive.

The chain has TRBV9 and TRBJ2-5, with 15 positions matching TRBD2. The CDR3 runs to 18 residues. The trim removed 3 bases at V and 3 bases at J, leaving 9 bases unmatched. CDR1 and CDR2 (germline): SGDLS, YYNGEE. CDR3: CASSAGTSGGLGKETQYF. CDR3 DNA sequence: TGTGCCAGCAGCGCCGGGACTAGCGGGGGGCTAGGAAAAGAGACCCAGTACTTC.

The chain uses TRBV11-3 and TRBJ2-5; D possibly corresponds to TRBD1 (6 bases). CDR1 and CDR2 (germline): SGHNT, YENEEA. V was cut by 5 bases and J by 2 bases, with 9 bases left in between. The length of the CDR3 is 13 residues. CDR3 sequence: CASSGDTQETQYF. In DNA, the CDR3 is TGTGCCAGCAGCGGGGACACACAAGAGACCCAGTACTTC.

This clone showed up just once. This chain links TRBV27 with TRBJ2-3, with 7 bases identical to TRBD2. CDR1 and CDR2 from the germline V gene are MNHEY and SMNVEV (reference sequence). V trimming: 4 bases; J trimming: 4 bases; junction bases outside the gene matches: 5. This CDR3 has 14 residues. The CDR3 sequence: CASSSGLGPDTQYF. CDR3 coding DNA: TGTGCCAGCAGTTCCGGACTAGGACCAGATACGCAGTATTTT.

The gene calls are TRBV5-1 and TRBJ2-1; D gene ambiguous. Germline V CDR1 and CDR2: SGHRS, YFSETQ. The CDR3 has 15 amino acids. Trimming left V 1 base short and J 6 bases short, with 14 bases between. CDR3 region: CASSLIDNGSNEQFF. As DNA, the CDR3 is TGCGCCAGCAGCTTGATTGACAACGGAAGCAATGAGCAGTTCTTC.

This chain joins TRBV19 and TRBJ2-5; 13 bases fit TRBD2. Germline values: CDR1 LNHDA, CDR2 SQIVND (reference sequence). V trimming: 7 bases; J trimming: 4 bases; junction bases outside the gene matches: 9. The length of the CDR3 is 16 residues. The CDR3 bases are TGTGCCAGTACCCTTCGGACTAGCGGGGGACGAGAGACCCAGTACTTC. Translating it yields CASTLRTSGGRETQYF.

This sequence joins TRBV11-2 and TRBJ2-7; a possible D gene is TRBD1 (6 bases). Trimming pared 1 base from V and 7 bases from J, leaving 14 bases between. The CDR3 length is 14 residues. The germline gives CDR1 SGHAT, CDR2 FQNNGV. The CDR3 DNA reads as TGTGCCAGCAGCTTAGCCCTTGGGGGCTCTGAGCAGTACTTC. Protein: CASSLALGGSEQYF.

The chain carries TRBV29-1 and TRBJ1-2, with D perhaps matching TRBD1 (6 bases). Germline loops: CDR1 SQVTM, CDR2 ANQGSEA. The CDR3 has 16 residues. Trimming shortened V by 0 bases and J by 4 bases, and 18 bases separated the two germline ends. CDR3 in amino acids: CSVEEGAGGTSYGYTF. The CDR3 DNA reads TGCAGCGTTGAAGAGGGGGCGGGGGGCACTAGCTATGGCTACACCTTC.

The CDR3 DNA is TGTGCCAGCAGCGCTGACAGGCTCTACGAGCAGTACTTC. This sequence encodes CASSADRLYEQYF. The chain employs TRBV11-2 and TRBJ2-7, with D possibly matching TRBD1 (6 bases). From germline, CDR1 is SGHAT and CDR2 FQNNGV. This CDR3 is 13 amino acids long. Trimming left V 5 bases short and J 3 bases short, with 11 bases between. The full variable domain, completed using reference TRBV11-2 and TRBJ2-7, is EAGVAQSPRYKIIEKRQSVAFWCNPISGHATLYWYQQILGQGPKLLIQFQNNGVVDDSQLPKDRFSAERLKGVDSTLKIQPAKLEDSAVYLCASSADRLYEQYFGPGTRLTVT.

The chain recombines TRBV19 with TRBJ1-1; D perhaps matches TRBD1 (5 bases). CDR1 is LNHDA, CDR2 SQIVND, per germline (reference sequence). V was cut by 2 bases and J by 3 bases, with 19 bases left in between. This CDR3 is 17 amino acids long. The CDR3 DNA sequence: TGTGCCAGTAGTATATGGCCAGGGAAATCTGCGGACACTGAAGCTTTCTTT. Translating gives CASSIWPGKSADTEAFF.

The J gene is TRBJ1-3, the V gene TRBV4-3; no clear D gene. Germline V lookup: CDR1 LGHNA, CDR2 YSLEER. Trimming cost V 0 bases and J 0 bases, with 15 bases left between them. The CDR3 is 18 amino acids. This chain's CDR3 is CASSQELGRRVSGNTIYF. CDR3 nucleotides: TGCGCCAGCAGCCAAGAACTGGGCAGGAGGGTCTCTGGAAACACCATATATTTT.

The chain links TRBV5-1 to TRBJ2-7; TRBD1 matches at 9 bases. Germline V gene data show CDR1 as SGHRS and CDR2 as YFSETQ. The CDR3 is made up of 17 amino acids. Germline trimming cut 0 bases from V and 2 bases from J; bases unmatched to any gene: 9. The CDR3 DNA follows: TGCGCCAGCAGCTTGGGAAATCCGGGACAGGGCCCCTACGAGCAGTACTTC. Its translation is CASSLGNPGQGPYEQYF.

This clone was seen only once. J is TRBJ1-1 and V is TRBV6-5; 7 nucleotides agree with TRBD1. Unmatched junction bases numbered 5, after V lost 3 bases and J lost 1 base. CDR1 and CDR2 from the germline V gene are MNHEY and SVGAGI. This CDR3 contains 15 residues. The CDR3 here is CASSYSGTANTEAFF. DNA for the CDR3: TGTGCCAGCAGTTATTCCGGGACAGCGAACACTGAAGCTTTCTTT.